The source of this T cell receptor (beta chain) is a study of shared clonotypes between healthy human individuals. Overall study context: Donors consisted of a couple of women and a few men between 18 and 49.

This CDR3 is built from 14 residues. Unmatched junction bases numbered 6, after V lost 5 bases and J lost 5 bases. Germline V CDR1 and CDR2: SGHAT, FQNNGV. A remark on this clone: What it binds is not known.

Study-level results: At large depth, rarefaction still showed sorted-subset sequencing to be incomplete. Collection of samples was limited to blood; tissue repertoires likely differ. What limited the represented genetic and exposure-history diversity was the small number of donors.

The protocol was immunoSEQ multiplex PCR, while the TCRdb copy is restricted to in-frame clones and leaves out a portion. The data hold 2.3 million or so clones, with approximately 95% observed a single time. This TCR was sampled from a man between 18 and 29 years old in good health. Some clones in this sample may be carry-over from other donors' samples. The J gene is TRBJ2-5, the V gene TRBV11-2; 9 positions agree with TRBD1. What was sequenced was naive CD4+ T cells from PBMCs. Subset given: CD45RA+ positively selected. The CDR3 coding sequence is TGTGCCAGCAGCCTTCGGACAGGGGTCGAGACCCAGTACTTC. It is translated as CASSLRTGVETQYF.